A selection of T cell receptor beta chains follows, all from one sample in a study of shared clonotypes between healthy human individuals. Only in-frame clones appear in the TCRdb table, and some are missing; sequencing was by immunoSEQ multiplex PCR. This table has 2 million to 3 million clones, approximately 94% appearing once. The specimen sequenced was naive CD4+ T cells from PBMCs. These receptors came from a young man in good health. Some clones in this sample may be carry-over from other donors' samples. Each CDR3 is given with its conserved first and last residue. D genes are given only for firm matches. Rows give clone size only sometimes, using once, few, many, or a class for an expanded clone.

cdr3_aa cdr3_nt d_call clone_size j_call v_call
CASSRGINEQYF TGTGCCAGCAGTAGGGGGATCAACGAGCAGTACTTC - - TRBJ2-7 TRBV28
CASSQGVQSGANVLTF TGCGCCAGCAGCCAAGGGGTCCAGTCTGGGGCCAACGTCCTGACTTTC - - TRBJ2-6 TRBV4-1
CASSSAGTNPYNEQFF TGTGCCAGCAGCTCAGCCGGGACTAACCCGTACAATGAGCAGTTCTTC TRBD2 - TRBJ2-1 TRBV7-3
CASSLAPGANEKLFF TGTGCCAGCAGCTTGGCTCCAGGGGCCAATGAAAAACTGTTTTTT - - TRBJ1-4 TRBV5-6
CASSIDQVGGIAAFF TGTGCCAGTAGTATAGATCAAGTGGGGGGCATTGCAGCTTTCTTT - - TRBJ1-1 TRBV19
CASSPGTSDTDTQYF TGTGCCAGCAGTCCTGGGACCTCAGACACAGATACGCAGTATTTT - - TRBJ2-3 TRBV6-6
CASIQGSRGGTEAFF TGTGCCAGCATCCAGGGAAGTCGGGGAGGAACTGAAGCTTTCTTT - few TRBJ1-1 TRBV28
CASRSEGGEQYF TGTGCCAGTAGATCGGAAGGTGGCGAGCAGTACTTC - - TRBJ2-7 TRBV2
CASSSSPGGTQYF TGCGCCAGCAGCTCCTCCCCCGGAGGGACCCAGTACTTC - - TRBJ2-5 TRBV5-1
CASSRQGNEQFF TGTGCCAGCTCACGACAGGGTAATGAGCAGTTCTTC TRBD1 once TRBJ2-1 TRBV18
CASSPGAETQYF TGTGCCAGCTCACCGGGGGCGGAGACCCAGTACTTC - once TRBJ2-5 TRBV18
CASCEAGTASYEQYF TGTGCCTCCTGCGAGGCGGGGACAGCCTCCTACGAGCAGTACTTC - - TRBJ2-7 TRBV28
CASNPGAGFHEKLFF TGTGCCAGCAACCCAGGGGCAGGGTTTCATGAAAAACTGTTTTTT - - TRBJ1-4 TRBV7-9
CASSEYWDSYEQYF TGTGCCAGCAGTGAATATTGGGACAGCTACGAGCAGTACTTC TRBD1 - TRBJ2-7 TRBV6-1
CASRLMENTGELFF TGTGCCAGCAGGCTGATGGAAAACACCGGGGAGCTGTTTTTT - - TRBJ2-2 TRBV6-5
CASSPGTSGGETQYF TGTGCCAGCAGTCCCGGGACTAGCGGCGGAGAGACCCAGTACTTC TRBD2 - TRBJ2-5 TRBV28
CAPPRAYSNQPQHF TGTGCTCCCCCCCGGGCATATAGCAATCAGCCCCAGCATTTT - - TRBJ1-5 TRBV30
CASSLNQGQGWTGNTIYF TGTGCCAGCAGCCTTAACCAAGGACAGGGGTGGACTGGAAACACCATATATTTT TRBD1 - TRBJ1-3 TRBV7-9
CASSLTRSSGSTDTQYF TGTGCCAGCTCACTTACCCGATCTAGCGGGAGCACAGATACGCAGTATTTT TRBD2 - TRBJ2-3 TRBV18
CASNRDRGNTEAFF TGTGCCAGCAACCGTGACAGGGGAAACACTGAAGCTTTCTTT TRBD1 - TRBJ1-1 TRBV5-4
CASSLALPPGGEQFF TGTGCCAGCAGCTTAGCGCTCCCCCCCGGGGGTGAGCAGTTCTTC - - TRBJ2-1 TRBV7-9
CASSSFGQGIQETQYF TGCGCCAGCAGCTCGTTCGGACAGGGGATACAAGAGACCCAGTACTTC TRBD1 - TRBJ2-5 TRBV5-1
CASSLRDGGRNSNQPQHF TGTGCCAGCAGTTTGAGGGACGGGGGTAGGAATAGCAATCAGCCCCAGCATTTT - once TRBJ1-5 TRBV28
CASSLWTGDNTYTF TGTGCCAGCAGCCTTTGGACAGGGGACAATACTTACACCTTC TRBD1 - TRBJ1-2 TRBV7-9
CASSLVAEKNTEAFF TGTGCCAGCAGCTTGGTGGCAGAGAAGAACACTGAAGCTTTCTTT - - TRBJ1-1 TRBV5-4
CASSHNTGFADLYNEQFF TGTGCCAGCAGCCATAACACGGGGTTTGCGGACCTCTACAATGAGCAGTTCTTC - - TRBJ2-1 TRBV9
CASSAGPRGGYEQYF TGTGCCAGCAGCGCCGGTCCCCGGGGGGGTTACGAGCAGTACTTC TRBD2 - TRBJ2-7 TRBV9
CASSPPLAGGQRNIQYF TGTGCCAGCAGCCCCCCTTTAGCGGGAGGACAACGGAACATTCAGTACTTC TRBD2 - TRBJ2-4 TRBV2
CASSSIGRGGYEQYF TGTGCCAGCAGTTCTATCGGGCGGGGAGGTTACGAGCAGTACTTC - once TRBJ2-7 TRBV28
CASSSPIRSYEQYF TGTGCCAGCAGTTCACCCATACGATCCTACGAGCAGTACTTC - - TRBJ2-7 TRBV27
CASSLMWGRSSYNEQFF TGCGCCAGCAGCTTGATGTGGGGCAGAAGCTCCTACAATGAGCAGTTCTTC - - TRBJ2-1 TRBV5-1
CASSSVGQGPNGYTF TGCGCCAGCAGCTCGGTTGGACAGGGACCTAATGGCTACACCTTC TRBD1 - TRBJ1-2 TRBV5-1
CAISGPNEQFF TGTGCCATCAGTGGACCCAATGAGCAGTTCTTC - - TRBJ2-1 TRBV10-3
CATRVGGARTGELFF TGTGCCACACGGGTGGGAGGGGCGAGGACCGGGGAGCTGTTTTTT TRBD2 - TRBJ2-2 TRBV2
CASSTATGTQAFF TGTGCCAGTAGTACGGCCACCGGGACGCAAGCTTTCTTT - - TRBJ1-1 TRBV19
CASSPPRGRNTEAFF TGCGCCAGCAGCCCGCCACGGGGCAGGAACACTGAAGCTTTCTTT - - TRBJ1-1 TRBV5-1
CASSWLAGGRDTDTQYF TGTGCCAGCAGCTGGCTAGCGGGAGGGCGGGACACAGATACGCAGTATTTT TRBD2 - TRBJ2-3 TRBV5-6
CASSLTGGGTEAFF TGTGCCAGCAGCTTAACAGGAGGAGGAACTGAAGCTTTCTTT - - TRBJ1-1 TRBV7-3
CASSHGQGENEQFF TGCGCCAGCAGCCATGGACAGGGGGAAAATGAGCAGTTCTTC TRBD1 - TRBJ2-1 TRBV4-1
CASSQELDYTGELFF TGCGCCAGCAGCCAAGAACTGGACTACACCGGGGAGCTGTTTTTT - - TRBJ2-2 TRBV4-3
CASSAGTGRAGELFF TGCGCCAGCAGCGCCGGGACAGGGCGAGCCGGGGAGCTGTTTTTT TRBD1 - TRBJ2-2 TRBV5-1
CASSQDRGKGRREYF TGCGCCAGCAGCCAAGATCGTGGGAAAGGCAGGAGGGAGTACTTC - - TRBJ2-7 TRBV4-1
CASSFQGDGETQYF TGCGCCAGCAGCTTCCAGGGGGATGGAGAGACCCAGTACTTC TRBD1 - TRBJ2-5 TRBV5-1
CASSQEGALTGELFF TGCGCCAGCAGCCAAGAGGGGGCGTTAACGGGGGAGCTGTTTTTT - - TRBJ2-2 TRBV4-1